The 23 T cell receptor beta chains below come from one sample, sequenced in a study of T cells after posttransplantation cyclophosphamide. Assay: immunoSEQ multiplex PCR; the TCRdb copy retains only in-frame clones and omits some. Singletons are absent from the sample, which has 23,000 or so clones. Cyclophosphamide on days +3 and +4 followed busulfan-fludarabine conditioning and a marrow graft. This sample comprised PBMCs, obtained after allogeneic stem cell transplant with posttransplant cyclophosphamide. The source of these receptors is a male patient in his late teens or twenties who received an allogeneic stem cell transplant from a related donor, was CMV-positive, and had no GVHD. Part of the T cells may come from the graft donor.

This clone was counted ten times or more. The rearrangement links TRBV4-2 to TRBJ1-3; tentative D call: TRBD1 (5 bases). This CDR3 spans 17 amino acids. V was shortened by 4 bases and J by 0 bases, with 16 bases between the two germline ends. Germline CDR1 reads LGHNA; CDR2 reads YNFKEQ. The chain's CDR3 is CASSPGTLFSSGNTIYF. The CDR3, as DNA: TGTGCCAGCAGCCCCGGGACTCTTTTTAGCTCTGGAAACACCATATATTTT.

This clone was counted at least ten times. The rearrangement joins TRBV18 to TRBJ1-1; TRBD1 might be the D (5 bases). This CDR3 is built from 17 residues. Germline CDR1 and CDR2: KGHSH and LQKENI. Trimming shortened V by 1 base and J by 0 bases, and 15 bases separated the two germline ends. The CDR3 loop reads CASSPRPTEGVNTEAFF. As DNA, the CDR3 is TGTGCCAGCTCACCACGACCGACAGAAGGGGTGAACACTGAAGCTTTCTTT.

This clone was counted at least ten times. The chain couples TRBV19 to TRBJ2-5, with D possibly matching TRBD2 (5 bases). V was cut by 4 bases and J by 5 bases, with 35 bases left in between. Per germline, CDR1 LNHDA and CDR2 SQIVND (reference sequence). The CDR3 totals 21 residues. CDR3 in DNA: TGTGCCAGTAGTAGGGTCTTCTTTTTAGATTCCCGGGATCCCGTCGGGGAGACCCAGTACTTC. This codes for CASSRVFFLDSRDPVGETQYF.

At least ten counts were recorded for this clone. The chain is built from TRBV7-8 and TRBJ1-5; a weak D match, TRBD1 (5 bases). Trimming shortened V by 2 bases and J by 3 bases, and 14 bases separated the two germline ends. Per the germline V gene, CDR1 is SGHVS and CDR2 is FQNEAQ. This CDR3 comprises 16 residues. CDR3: CASSLPGDSYNQPQHF. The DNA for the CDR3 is TGTGCCAGCAGCTTACCTGGGGACTCCTACAATCAGCCCCAGCATTTT.

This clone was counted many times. Written as DNA, the CDR3 is TGTGCCAGCAGTCCCTTTTCGGGAGCCTCCTACGAGCAGTACTTC. It encodes CASSPFSGASYEQYF. The chain uses TRBV28 and TRBJ2-7; TRBD2 is a possible D gene (6 bases). V lost 5 bases, J lost 0 bases, and 14 bases lay in between. The CDR3 length is 15 residues. Germline V gives CDR1 MDHEN, CDR2 SYDVKM.

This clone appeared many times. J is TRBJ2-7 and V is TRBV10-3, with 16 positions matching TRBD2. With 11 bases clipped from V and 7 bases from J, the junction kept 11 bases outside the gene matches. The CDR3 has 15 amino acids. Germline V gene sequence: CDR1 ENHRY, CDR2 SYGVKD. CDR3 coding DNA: TGTGCCTCCACCGGGACTAGCGGGAGGGCGTCTGAGCAGTACTTC. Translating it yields CASTGTSGRASEQYF.

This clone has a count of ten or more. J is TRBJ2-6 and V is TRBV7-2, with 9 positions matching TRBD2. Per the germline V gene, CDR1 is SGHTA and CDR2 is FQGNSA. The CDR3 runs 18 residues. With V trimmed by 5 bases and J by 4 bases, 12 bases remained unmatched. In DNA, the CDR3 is TGTGCCAGCAGCCCCGATGCGGGAGGGCCGGTAGGGGCCAACGTCCTGACTTTC. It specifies CASSPDAGGPVGANVLTF. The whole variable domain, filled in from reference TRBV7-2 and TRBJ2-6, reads GAGVSQSPSNKVTEKGKDVELRCDPISGHTALYWYRQSLGQGLEFLIYFQGNSAPDKSGLPSDRFSAERTGGSVSTLTIQRTQQEDSAVYLCASSPDAGGPVGANVLTFGAGSRLTVL.

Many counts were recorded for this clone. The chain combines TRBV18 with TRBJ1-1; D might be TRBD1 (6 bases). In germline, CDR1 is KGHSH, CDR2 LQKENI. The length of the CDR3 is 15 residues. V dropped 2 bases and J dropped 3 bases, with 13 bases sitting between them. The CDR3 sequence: CASSPISTGYTEAFF. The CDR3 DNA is TGTGCCAGCTCACCAATTTCCACAGGGTACACTGAAGCTTTCTTT. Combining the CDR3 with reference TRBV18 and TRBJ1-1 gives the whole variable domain NAGVMQNPRHLVRRRGQEARLRCSPMKGHSHVYWYRQLPEEGLKFMVYLQKENIIDESGMPKERFSAEFPKEGPSILRIQQVVRGDSAAYFCASSPISTGYTEAFFGQGTRLTVV.

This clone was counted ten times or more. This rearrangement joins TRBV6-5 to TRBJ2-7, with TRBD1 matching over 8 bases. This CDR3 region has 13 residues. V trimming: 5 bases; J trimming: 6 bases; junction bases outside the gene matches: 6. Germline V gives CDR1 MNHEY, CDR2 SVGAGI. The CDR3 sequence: CASSHLGQGEQYF. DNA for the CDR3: TGTGCCAGCAGTCACCTCGGACAGGGCGAGCAGTACTTC.

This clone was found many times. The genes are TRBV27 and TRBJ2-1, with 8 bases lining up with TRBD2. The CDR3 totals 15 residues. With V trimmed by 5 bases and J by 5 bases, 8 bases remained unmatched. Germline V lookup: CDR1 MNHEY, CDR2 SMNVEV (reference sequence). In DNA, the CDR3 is TGTGCCAGCAGTCAAATAGCGGGATTCCACAATGAGCAGTTCTTC. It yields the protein CASSQIAGFHNEQFF.

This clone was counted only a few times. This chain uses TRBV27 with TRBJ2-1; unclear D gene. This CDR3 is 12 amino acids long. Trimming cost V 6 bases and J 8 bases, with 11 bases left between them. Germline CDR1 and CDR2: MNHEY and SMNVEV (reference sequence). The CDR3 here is CASSSLSDEQFF. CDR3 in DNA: TGTGCCAGCAGCTCCTTATCCGATGAGCAGTTCTTC.

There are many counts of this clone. The CDR3 sequence: CASSRVLGQTQYF. The CDR3 DNA sequence: TGTGCCAGCAGCCGGGTCCTGGGGCAGACCCAGTACTTC. This chain connects TRBV14 to TRBJ2-5; D perhaps matches TRBD1 (5 bases). The V gene lost 4 bases and the J gene lost 6 bases, with 12 bases spanning the gap. This CDR3 contains 13 residues. The germline V gene encodes CDR1 SGHDN and CDR2 FVKESK. The full variable domain, its missing parts supplied by reference TRBV14 and TRBJ2-5, is EAGVTQFPSHSVIEKGQTVTLRCDPISGHDNLYWYRRVMGKEIKFLLHFVKESKQDESGMPNNRFLAERTGGTYSTLKVQPAELEDSGVYFCASSRVLGQTQYFGPGTRLLVL.

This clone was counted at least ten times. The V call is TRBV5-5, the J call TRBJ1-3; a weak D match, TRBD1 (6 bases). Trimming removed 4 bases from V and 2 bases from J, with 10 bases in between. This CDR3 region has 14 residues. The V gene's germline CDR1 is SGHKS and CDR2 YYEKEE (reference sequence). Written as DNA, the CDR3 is TGTGCCAGCAGCCGAGGGGGTGCTGGAAACACCATATATTTT. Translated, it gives CASSRGGAGNTIYF.

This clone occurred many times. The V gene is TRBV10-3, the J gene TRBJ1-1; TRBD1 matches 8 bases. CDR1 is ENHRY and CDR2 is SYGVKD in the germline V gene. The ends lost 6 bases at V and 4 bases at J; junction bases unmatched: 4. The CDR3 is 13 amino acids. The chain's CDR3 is CAIREDRVTEAFF. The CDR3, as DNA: TGTGCCATCAGGGAGGACAGGGTCACTGAAGCTTTCTTT.

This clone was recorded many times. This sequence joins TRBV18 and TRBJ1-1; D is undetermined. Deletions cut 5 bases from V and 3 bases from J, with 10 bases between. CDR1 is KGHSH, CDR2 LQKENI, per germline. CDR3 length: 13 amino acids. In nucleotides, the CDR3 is TGTGCCAGCTCAACTAAGTGGGACACTGAAGCTTTCTTT. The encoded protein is CASSTKWDTEAFF.

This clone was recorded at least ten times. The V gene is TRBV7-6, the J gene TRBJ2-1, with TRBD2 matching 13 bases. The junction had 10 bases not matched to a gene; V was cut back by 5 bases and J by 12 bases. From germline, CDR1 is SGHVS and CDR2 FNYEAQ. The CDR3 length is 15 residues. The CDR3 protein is CASSPTGLAGAGQFF. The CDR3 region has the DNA TGTGCCAGCAGCCCGACCGGACTAGCGGGAGCCGGGCAGTTCTTC.

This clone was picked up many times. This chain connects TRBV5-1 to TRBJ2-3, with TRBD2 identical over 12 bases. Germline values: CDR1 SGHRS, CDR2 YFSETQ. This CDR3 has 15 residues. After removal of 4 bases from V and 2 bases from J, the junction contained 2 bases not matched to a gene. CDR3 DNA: TGCGCCAGCAGCCCTAGCGGGGGGGTCACAGATACGCAGTATTTT. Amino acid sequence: CASSPSGGVTDTQYF.

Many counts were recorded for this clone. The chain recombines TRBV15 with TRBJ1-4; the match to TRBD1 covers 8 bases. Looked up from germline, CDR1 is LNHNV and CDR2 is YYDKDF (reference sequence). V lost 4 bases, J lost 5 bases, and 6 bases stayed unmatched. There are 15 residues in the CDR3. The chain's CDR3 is CATSKEGTGNEKLFF. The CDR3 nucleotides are TGTGCCACCAGCAAGGAGGGGACAGGCAATGAAAAACTGTTTTTT.

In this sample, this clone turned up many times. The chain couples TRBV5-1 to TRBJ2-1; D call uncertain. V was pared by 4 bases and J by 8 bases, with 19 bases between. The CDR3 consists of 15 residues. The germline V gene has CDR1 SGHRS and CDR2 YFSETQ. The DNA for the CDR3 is TGCGCCAGCAGCATGCAGGAATCCTACGTGGATGAGCAGTTCTTC. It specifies CASSMQESYVDEQFF.

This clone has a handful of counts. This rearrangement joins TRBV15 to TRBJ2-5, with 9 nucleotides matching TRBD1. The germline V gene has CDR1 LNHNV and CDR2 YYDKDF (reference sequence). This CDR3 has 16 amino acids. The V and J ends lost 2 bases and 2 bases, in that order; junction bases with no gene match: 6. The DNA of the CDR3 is TGTGCCACCAGCAGATTCCGGGACAGGGTTCAAGAGACCCAGTACTTC. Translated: CATSRFRDRVQETQYF. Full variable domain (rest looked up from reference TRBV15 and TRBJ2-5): DAMVIQNPRYQVTQFGKPVTLSCSQTLNHNVMYWYQQKSSQAPKLLFHYYDKDFNNEADTPDNFQSRRPNTSFCFLDIRSPGLGDTAMYLCATSRFRDRVQETQYFGPGTRLLVL.

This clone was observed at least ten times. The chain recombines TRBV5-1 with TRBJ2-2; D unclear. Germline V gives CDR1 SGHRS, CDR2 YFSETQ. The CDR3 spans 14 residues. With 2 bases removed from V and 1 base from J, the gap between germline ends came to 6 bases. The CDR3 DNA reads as TGCGCCAGCAGCTTCGTGTTGAACACCGGGGAGCTGTTTTTT. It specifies CASSFVLNTGELFF. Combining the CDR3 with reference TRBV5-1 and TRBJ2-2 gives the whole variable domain KAGVTQTPRYLIKTRGQQVTLSCSPISGHRSVSWYQQTPGQGLQFLFEYFSETQRNKGNFPGRFSGRQFSNSRSEMNVSTLELGDSALYLCASSFVLNTGELFFGEGSRLTVL.

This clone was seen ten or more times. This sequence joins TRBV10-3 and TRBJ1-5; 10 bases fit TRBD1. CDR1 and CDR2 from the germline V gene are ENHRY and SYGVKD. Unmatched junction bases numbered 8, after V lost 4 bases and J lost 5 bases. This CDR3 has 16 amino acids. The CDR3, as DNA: TGTGCCATCAGTGGGTCTTGGACAGGGGGGCATCAGCCCCAGCATTTT. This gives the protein CAISGSWTGGHQPQHF.

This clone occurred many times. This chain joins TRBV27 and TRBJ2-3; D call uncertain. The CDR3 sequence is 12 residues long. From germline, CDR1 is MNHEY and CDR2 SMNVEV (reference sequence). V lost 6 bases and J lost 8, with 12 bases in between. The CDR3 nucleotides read TGTGCCAGCAGCCCCGGCGGTGGTACGCAGTATTTT. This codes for CASSPGGGTQYF.